This passage covers 23 T cell receptor beta chains from one sample sequenced in a study of blood T cell repertoires in COVID-19. Data came from immunoSEQ multiplex PCR; TCRdb stores just in-frame clones and leaves some out. The sample has under 500,000 clones; roughly 89% are singletons. Sequencing was done on a sample of peripheral blood. Receptor source: a woman aged 25 to 39 with acute or convalescent COVID-19.

The chain links TRBV11-3 to TRBJ1-1; D gene uncertain. Trimming left V 4 bases short and J 4 bases short, with 7 bases between. Germline V gene sequence: CDR1 SGHNT, CDR2 YENEEA. The CDR3 length is 12 residues. The CDR3 region has the DNA TGTGCCAGCAGCTCCGCCGGCACTGAAGCTTTCTTT. Translation gives CASSSAGTEAFF.

The genes are TRBV5-1 and TRBJ2-7; 7 nucleotides align to TRBD2. Germline CDR1 SGHRS, CDR2 YFSETQ. J gave up 6 bases and V 1 base, and 7 bases lay outside the gene matches. The CDR3 totals 14 residues. The CDR3 is CASSLRFREGEQYF. CDR3 DNA: TGCGCCAGCAGCTTGAGGTTTAGGGAGGGCGAGCAGTACTTC.

The rearrangement joins TRBV5-1 to TRBJ2-5; D gene uncertain. This CDR3 is built from 12 residues. V was shortened by 2 bases and J by 4 bases, with 6 bases between the two germline ends. Germline values: CDR1 SGHRS, CDR2 YFSETQ. CDR3 sequence: CASSFYGETQYF. CDR3 DNA: TGCGCCAGCAGCTTCTATGGAGAGACCCAGTACTTC.

This clone came up a few times. The chain employs TRBV18 and TRBJ2-1; a possible D gene is TRBD2 (5 bases). This CDR3 region has 15 residues. Per the germline V gene, CDR1 is KGHSH and CDR2 is LQKENI. Trimming removed 3 bases from V and 7 bases from J, with 16 bases in between. The CDR3 here is CASSPSIVGGNEQFF. The DNA of the CDR3 is TGTGCCAGCTCACCGTCAATCGTGGGCGGGAATGAGCAGTTCTTC. The whole variable domain, filled in from reference TRBV18 and TRBJ2-1, reads NAGVMQNPRHLVRRRGQEARLRCSPMKGHSHVYWYRQLPEEGLKFMVYLQKENIIDESGMPKERFSAEFPKEGPSILRIQQVVRGDSAAYFCASSPSIVGGNEQFFGPGTRLTVL.

Here the CDR3 reads CASTGTEPRGTHLRQETQYF. CDR3 nucleotide sequence: TGTGCCAGCACCGGGACAGAACCGCGGGGAACTCATCTTCGTCAAGAGACCCAGTACTTC. This chain connects TRBV2 to TRBJ2-5; TRBD1 is a possible D gene (7 bases). The CDR3 has 20 amino acids. Germline CDR1 and CDR2: SNHLY and FYNNEI. Trimming removed 7 bases at V and 2 bases at J, with 32 bases between.

The chain has TRBV3-1 (or the pseudogene TRBV3-2) and TRBJ2-7; D possibly corresponds to TRBD2 (7 bases). V was trimmed by 4 bases and J by 1 base, leaving 26 bases between them. Germline loops: CDR1 LGHDT, CDR2 YNNKEL (reference sequence). The CDR3 extends over 19 amino acids. The CDR3 sequence: CASSPPRLGGAGTSYEQYF. The CDR3 nucleotides read TGTGCCAGCAGCCCGCCCCGTTTAGGGGGAGCGGGGACTTCCTACGAGCAGTACTTC.

This clone showed up just once. The chain links TRBV6-5 to TRBJ2-7; D remains ambiguous. Germline CDR1 and CDR2: MNHEY and SVGAGI. The V gene lost 8 bases and the J gene lost 2 bases, with 7 bases spanning the gap. The CDR3 consists of 11 residues. The CDR3 DNA reads as TGTGCCAGCGACGGAGCCTACGAGCAGTACTTC. This sequence encodes CASDGAYEQYF.

The chain has TRBV9 and TRBJ2-5; TRBD2 matches 14 bases. The CDR3 contains 16 residues. Germline CDR1 reads SGDLS; CDR2 reads YYNGEE. With 4 bases clipped from V and 4 bases from J, the junction kept 6 bases outside the gene matches. Written as DNA, the CDR3 is TGTGCCAGCAGCCCAAGGGGACTAGCGGGGGCAGAGACCCAGTACTTC. Translating gives CASSPRGLAGAETQYF.

This rearrangement joins TRBV2 to TRBJ2-7; D uncertain. CDR3 length: 14 amino acids. Trimming removed 1 base from V and 0 bases from J, with 7 bases in between. Germline V lookup: CDR1 SNHLY, CDR2 FYNNEI. This chain's CDR3 is CASSEGASSYEQYF. The CDR3, as DNA: TGTGCCAGCAGTGAAGGAGCGTCCTCCTACGAGCAGTACTTC.

This sequence joins TRBV7-9 and TRBJ2-7; no clear D. Germline V gene sequence: CDR1 SEHNR, CDR2 FQNEAQ (reference sequence). Trimming removed 5 bases at V and 2 bases at J, with 13 bases between. This CDR3 has 14 amino acids. CDR3 sequence (DNA): TGTGCCAGCAGCCCCGTGGGCCCAACCTACGAGCAGTACTTC. Its translation: CASSPVGPTYEQYF.

This clone showed up just once. The genes are TRBV5-1 and TRBJ1-2, with 9 bases identical to TRBD1. Germline V gene data show CDR1 as SGHRS and CDR2 as YFSETQ. This CDR3 has 15 residues. V trimming: 4 bases; J trimming: 4 bases; junction bases outside the gene matches: 8. The CDR3: CASSAGTGSGYGYTF. CDR3 sequence (DNA): TGCGCCAGCAGCGCCGGGACAGGGAGTGGCTATGGCTACACCTTC.

The rearrangement uses TRBV19 and TRBJ2-3; possible D gene TRBD2, 5 bases. This CDR3 region has 15 residues. V gave up 3 bases and J gave up 1 base, with 11 bases separating them. Germline loops: CDR1 LNHDA, CDR2 SQIVND (reference sequence). The CDR3 is CASSIGLYGTDTQYF. The CDR3 bases are TGTGCCAGTAGTATCGGACTGTATGGCACAGATACGCAGTATTTT.

The rearrangement links TRBV15 to TRBJ2-3; tentatively, D is TRBD2 (6 bases). V lost 3 bases to trimming and J lost 2 bases, with 15 bases between them. Germline V lookup: CDR1 LNHNV, CDR2 YYDKDF (reference sequence). This CDR3 spans 16 amino acids. In DNA, the CDR3 is TGTGCCACCAGCAGTTCTACCGGGGGAGCCACAGATACGCAGTATTTT. This sequence encodes CATSSSTGGATDTQYF.

This clone was detected only once. The chain combines TRBV5-1 with TRBJ2-6; tentative D call: TRBD2 (5 bases). Looked up from germline, CDR1 is SGHRS and CDR2 is YFSETQ. The CDR3 runs 16 residues. Trimming cost V 1 base and J 0 bases, with 8 bases left between them. The CDR3 nucleotides are TGCGCCAGCAGCTTGACGGGGTCCTCTGGGGCCAACGTCCTGACTTTC. Translating gives CASSLTGSSGANVLTF.

The genes are TRBV10-3 and TRBJ2-5, with D possibly matching TRBD1 (5 bases). CDR3 length: 13 amino acids. Trimming took off 4 bases at V and 0 bases at J, with 6 bases between the two ends. Per germline, CDR1 ENHRY and CDR2 SYGVKD. CDR3 sequence reads: CAISVDNQETQYF. CDR3 nucleotide sequence: TGTGCCATCAGTGTGGACAACCAAGAGACCCAGTACTTC.

The chain recombines TRBV9 with TRBJ1-5, with a tentative D call TRBD1 (5 bases). Germline V gene lookup returns CDR1 SGDLS and CDR2 YYNGEE. V shed 3 bases and J shed 2 bases, with 9 bases lying between them. This CDR3 contains 14 residues. The CDR3 spells CASSDRQRNQPQHF. For the CDR3, the DNA is TGTGCCAGCAGCGACCGACAGCGCAATCAGCCCCAGCATTTT.

The gene calls are TRBV27 and TRBJ2-7, with 7 bases aligning to TRBD1. Trimming at V came to 2 bases and at J to 2 bases, leaving 3 bases not matched to a gene. Germline CDR1 reads MNHEY; CDR2 reads SMNVEV (reference sequence). The CDR3 consists of 14 residues. This CDR3 reads CASSLAGTAYEQYF. CDR3 sequence (DNA): TGTGCCAGCAGTTTAGCAGGGACAGCCTACGAGCAGTACTTC.

This clone appeared a few times. The chain combines TRBV10-1 with TRBJ1-1, with 7 bases aligning to TRBD1. The germline CDR1 and CDR2 sequences are WNHNN and SYGVQD (reference sequence). The CDR3 runs to 17 residues. After removal of 0 bases from V and 1 base from J, the junction contained 8 bases not matched to a gene. CDR3 nucleotides: TGCGCCAGCAGTGAGTCCGCGAGGCAGGGGGAGAACACTGAAGCTTTCTTT. Encoded protein: CASSESARQGENTEAFF.

V and J are TRBV9 and TRBJ1-2; possible D gene TRBD1, 5 bases. This CDR3 region has 13 residues. Trimming took off 0 bases at V and 6 bases at J, with 9 bases between the two ends. Germline loops: CDR1 SGDLS, CDR2 YYNGEE. CDR3 DNA sequence: TGTGCCAGCAGCGTAGGCAGGGCAGATGGCTACACCTTC. It codes for CASSVGRADGYTF.

This rearrangement joins TRBV29-1 to TRBJ1-4; no clear D. V lost 4 bases to trimming and J lost 3 bases, with 12 bases between them. This CDR3 is 14 amino acids long. The germline CDR1 and CDR2 sequences are SQVTM and ANQGSEA. CDR3 DNA: TGCAGCGTTGTGCTGGGAGCGGCTAATGAAAAACTGTTTTTT. It encodes CSVVLGAANEKLFF.

This chain joins TRBV10-3 and TRBJ1-3; the D gene is possibly TRBD1 (5 bases). V lost 10 bases and J 2 bases, leaving 15 bases between the germline ends. Germline values: CDR1 ENHRY, CDR2 SYGVKD. The CDR3 spans 14 residues. The CDR3 here is CATTAAGPGNTIYF. In DNA form, the CDR3 reads TGTGCCACAACTGCCGCGGGGCCTGGAAACACCATATATTTT.

This sequence joins TRBV28 and TRBJ1-6; no clear D gene. Trimming shortened V by 5 bases and J by 11 bases, and 10 bases separated the two germline ends. The CDR3 totals 12 residues. From germline, CDR1 is MDHEN and CDR2 SYDVKM. The CDR3 nucleotides read TGTGCCAGCAGTCTTGAGGGTACACCCCTCCACTTT. Encoded protein: CASSLEGTPLHF.

The chain is built from TRBV28 and TRBJ1-5, with a weak D call TRBD1 (6 bases). Germline V lookup: CDR1 MDHEN, CDR2 SYDVKM. The CDR3 sequence is 15 residues long. V lost 3 bases and J 1 base, leaving 10 bases between the germline ends. The CDR3, as DNA: TGTGCCAGCAGTTTTACAGGGAGAAGCAATCAGCCCCAGCATTTT. The encoded protein is CASSFTGRSNQPQHF.